These T cell receptor beta chains were read from a single sample in a study of cytomegalovirus exposure and HLA in healthy donors. Some clones are missing from TCRdb's copy, which holds only in-frame ones; the method was immunoSEQ multiplex PCR. The table lists 45,000 to 65,000 clones, about 70% of them singletons, with roughly 22% in the top ten. The sequenced sample consisted of PBMCs. The receptors derive from a woman in her forties or fifties in good health and CMV-seropositive. Each CDR3 is given with its conserved first and last residue. The D gene is left open where the match is weak. Some rows mark clone size as missing; the rest say once, few, many or name a class of expanded clone.

v_gene	j_gene	len	abundance	d_gene	CDR3aa	CDR3nt
TRBV4-1	TRBJ1-1	13	-	-	CASSLGGGTEAFF	TGCGCCAGCAGCTTAGGGGGGGGCACTGAAGCTTTCTTT
TRBV6-5	TRBJ1-1	15	-	-	CASSYRTGRDNGAFF	TGTGCCAGCAGTTACCGGACGGGGAGGGACAACGGAGCTTTCTTT
TRBV5-8	TRBJ2-1	15	few	-	CASIPSASSYNEQFF	TGTGCCAGCATCCCTAGCGCCAGCTCCTACAATGAGCAGTTCTTC
TRBV2	TRBJ2-3	14	-	-	CASRDSWSTDTQYF	TGTGCCAGCAGGGACAGCTGGAGCACAGATACGCAGTATTTT
TRBV11-2	TRBJ2-1	15	-	TRBD2	CASSLGALADNEQFF	TGTGCCAGCAGCTTAGGGGCACTAGCGGACAATGAGCAGTTCTTC
TRBV21-1	TRBJ1-4	13	-	-	CASSNSGNEKLFF	TGTGCCAGCAGCAACTCAGGAAATGAAAAACTGTTTTTT
TRBV5-8	TRBJ1-5	15	-	TRBD1	CASSTTGTGAQPQHF	TGTGCCAGCAGCACGACAGGGACGGGTGCGCAGCCCCAGCATTTT
TRBV5-6	TRBJ2-7	13	once	TRBD2	CASSMGTTYEQYF	TGTGCCAGCAGTATGGGGACTACCTACGAGCAGTACTTC
TRBV27	TRBJ2-5	13	once	TRBD1	CASRGTGGETQYF	TGTGCCAGCAGAGGGACAGGGGGGGAGACCCAGTACTTC
TRBV5-1	TRBJ2-7	11	-	-	CASSLGPKLVF	TGCGCCAGCAGCTTGGGCCCCAAACTAGTTTTC
TRBV5-6	TRBJ2-7	14	few	TRBD1	CASSLGQGVYEQYF	TGTGCCAGCAGCTTGGGACAGGGAGTCTACGAGCAGTACTTC
TRBV18	TRBJ2-3	12	-	-	CASSLNTDTQYF	TGTGCCAGCTCACTAAACACAGATACGCAGTATTTT
TRBV4-2	TRBJ1-5	14	-	-	CASSRQGGNQPQHF	TGTGCCAGCAGCCGGCAGGGTGGCAATCAGCCCCAGCATTTT
TRBV18	TRBJ1-3	15	-	-	CASSPWGSSGNTIYF	TGTGCCAGCTCACCCTGGGGCAGCTCTGGAAACACCATATATTTT
TRBV2	TRBJ2-7	13	-	-	CASSKTGNYEQYF	TGTGCCAGCAGTAAAACAGGGAATTACGAGCAGTACTTC
TRBV5-1	TRBJ2-1	16	few	TRBD2	CASSLPEREGYNEQFF	TGCGCCAGCAGCTTGCCCGAGCGGGAGGGTTACAATGAGCAGTTCTTC
TRBV2	TRBJ2-7	17	few	-	CASRANNAGLGGHEQYF	TGTGCCAGCAGGGCCAATAATGCGGGACTAGGGGGCCACGAGCAGTACTTC
TRBV11-2	TRBJ2-1	15	-	TRBD2	CASSFSGGAYNEQFF	TGTGCCAGCAGCTTTAGCGGGGGAGCCTACAATGAGCAGTTCTTC
TRBV7-3	TRBJ2-2	16	-	-	CASSLGATLNTGELFF	TGTGCCAGCAGCTTAGGGGCGACTTTAAACACCGGGGAGCTGTTTTTT
TRBV25-1	TRBJ2-5	14	once	-	CASSDGGRAETQYF	TGTGCCAGCAGTGACGGGGGGCGAGCGGAGACCCAGTACTTC
TRBV7-8	TRBJ2-5	17	-	TRBD2	CASSLAVGGGVGETQYF	TGTGCCAGCAGCTTAGCGGTCGGCGGGGGGGTCGGGGAGACCCAGTACTTC
TRBV6-5	TRBJ1-5	15	few	-	CASRPPGLSGAPQHF	TGTGCCAGCAGACCCCCTGGGTTGTCCGGAGCGCCCCAGCATTTT
TRBV11-3	TRBJ2-2	15	-	-	CASSRTKGTDGELFF	TGTGCCAGCAGCCGGACTAAGGGTACGGACGGGGAGCTGTTTTTT
TRBV9	TRBJ2-3	13	-	-	CASSGTSTDTQYF	TGTGCCAGCAGCGGAACTAGCACAGATACGCAGTATTTT
TRBV18	TRBJ1-5	17	-	TRBD1	CASSPSRAQGVLQPQHF	TGTGCCAGCTCACCCTCGCGCGCCCAGGGGGTACTCCAGCCCCAGCATTTT
TRBV10-2	TRBJ1-5	14	few	-	CASSESGRAQPQHF	TGCGCCAGCAGTGAGTCGGGCAGGGCCCAGCCCCAGCATTTT
TRBV2	TRBJ2-7	16	once	-	CASSRGGQAGSYEQYF	TGTGCCAGCAGTAGGGGGGGACAGGCAGGCTCCTACGAGCAGTACTTC
TRBV2	TRBJ2-3	16	few	TRBD2	CASSLGAGGSTDTQYF	TGTGCCAGCAGCTTAGGAGCGGGGGGTAGTACAGATACGCAGTATTTT
TRBV27	TRBJ2-7	14	-	-	CASTRGGGPFEQYF	TGTGCCAGCACCAGGGGTGGGGGCCCGTTCGAGCAGTACTTC
TRBV14	TRBJ1-1	14	few	-	CASSQQWGITEAFF	TGTGCCAGCAGCCAACAATGGGGCATCACTGAAGCTTTCTTT
TRBV30	TRBJ1-5	13	-	TRBD1	CAWSLQGNQPQHF	TGTGCCTGGAGTCTACAGGGGAATCAGCCCCAGCATTTT
TRBV21-1	TRBJ1-2	18	-	-	CASSRRGDTLKVNYGYTF	TGTGCCAGCAGCAGGCGGGGGGACACATTAAAGGTTAACTATGGCTACACCTTC
TRBV20-1	TRBJ2-1	11	-	-	CSASVHNEQFF	TGCAGTGCCAGCGTACACAATGAGCAGTTCTTC
TRBV6-5	TRBJ1-5	13	-	-	CASRRGSNQPQHF	TGTGCCAGCAGGCGGGGAAGCAATCAGCCCCAGCATTTT
TRBV20-1	TRBJ1-1	11	-	-	CSAFSTDEAFF	TGCAGTGCTTTTTCGACAGACGAAGCTTTCTTT
TRBV13	TRBJ1-1	13	-	-	CASSLFMNTEAFF	TGTGCCAGCAGCCTATTCATGAACACTGAAGCTTTCTTT
TRBV4-3	TRBJ1-2	15	-	TRBD1	CASSQRGDSIGGYTF	TGCGCCAGCAGCCAAAGAGGGGACAGCATAGGTGGCTACACCTTC
TRBV10-3	TRBJ2-7	15	-	-	CAISESRGLGYEQYF	TGTGCCATCAGTGAGTCGAGAGGATTGGGCTACGAGCAGTACTTC
TRBV5-6	TRBJ1-2	11	-	-	CASSFIEGYTF	TGTGCCAGCAGCTTCATCGAGGGCTACACCTTC
TRBV9	TRBJ2-1	12	once	-	CASSVEGHEQFF	TGTGCCAGCAGCGTAGAGGGGCACGAGCAGTTCTTC
TRBV4-1	TRBJ2-7	16	-	TRBD1	CASSQGPTGANYEQYF	TGCGCCAGCAGCCAAGGCCCCACAGGGGCCAACTACGAGCAGTACTTC
TRBV2	TRBJ2-7	15	medium-sized	TRBD1	CARRGQGKKVYEQYF	TGTGCCAGGAGGGGACAGGGCAAAAAAGTCTACGAGCAGTACTTC
TRBV7-2	TRBJ1-2	14	-	TRBD1	CASSPPGQGNGYTF	TGTGCCAGCAGCCCCCCGGGACAGGGGAATGGCTACACCTTC
TRBV7-2	TRBJ1-2	13	-	-	CASSLQINYGYTF	TGTGCCAGCAGCTTGCAGATTAACTATGGCTACACCTTC
TRBV7-8	TRBJ1-5	15	-	-	CASSLEAGVHQPQHF	TGTGCCAGCAGCTTAGAGGCAGGGGTACATCAGCCCCAGCATTTT
TRBV25-1	TRBJ1-3	15	-	-	CASSSHTETGNTIYF	TGTGCCAGCAGTTCCCACACAGAGACTGGAAACACCATATATTTT
TRBV7-7	TRBJ2-5	14	-	-	CASSPWGVSETQYF	TGTGCCAGCAGCCCCTGGGGGGTTTCGGAGACCCAGTACTTC
TRBV27	TRBJ2-4	17	-	TRBD2	CASSSFSGPLAKNIQYF	TGTGCCAGCAGCTCCTTTAGCGGGCCTCTAGCCAAAAACATTCAGTACTTC
TRBV19	TRBJ2-2	15	-	TRBD1	CASSIKQGGTGELFF	TGTGCCAGTAGTATAAAACAGGGGGGCACCGGGGAGCTGTTTTTT
TRBV19	TRBJ1-2	14	few	-	CASSLEQGHYGYTF	TGTGCCAGTAGTCTCGAACAGGGACACTATGGCTACACCTTC
TRBV28	TRBJ2-3	15	-	TRBD2	CASSLAGAGADTQYF	TGTGCCAGCAGTTTGGCGGGAGCGGGCGCAGATACGCAGTATTTT
TRBV19	TRBJ2-6	12	-	-	CATGRGANVLTF	TGTGCCACTGGGCGTGGGGCCAACGTCCTGACTTTC
TRBV18	TRBJ1-2	12	-	-	CASSPVGNGYTF	TGTGCCAGCTCACCAGTCGGGAATGGCTACACCTTC
TRBV11-3	TRBJ1-1	17	-	TRBD1	CASRVWTGESMVTEAFF	TGTGCCAGCAGAGTATGGACAGGGGAATCAATGGTCACTGAAGCTTTCTTT
TRBV28	TRBJ2-3	15	-	-	CASSLRTEGADTQYF	TGTGCCAGCAGTTTAAGGACGGAGGGTGCAGATACGCAGTATTTT
TRBV25-1	TRBJ1-4	14	-	-	CASSAWGGREKLFF	TGTGCCAGCAGTGCCTGGGGGGGGAGGGAAAAACTGTTTTTT
TRBV5-1	TRBJ2-2	14	-	TRBD2	CASSPTSGTGELFF	TGCGCCAGCAGTCCGACTAGCGGGACCGGGGAGCTGTTTTTT
TRBV7-2	TRBJ2-3	13	-	-	CASSPSGTDTQYF	TGTGCCAGCAGCCCCTCCGGCACAGATACGCAGTATTTT
TRBV27	TRBJ1-6	15	once	-	CASSLLGDYNSPLHF	TGTGCCAGCAGTTTATTGGGCGATTATAATTCACCCCTCCACTTT
TRBV7-3	TRBJ1-1	13	-	-	CASSFSGNTEAFF	TGTGCCAGCAGCTTTTCGGGAAACACTGAAGCTTTCTTT